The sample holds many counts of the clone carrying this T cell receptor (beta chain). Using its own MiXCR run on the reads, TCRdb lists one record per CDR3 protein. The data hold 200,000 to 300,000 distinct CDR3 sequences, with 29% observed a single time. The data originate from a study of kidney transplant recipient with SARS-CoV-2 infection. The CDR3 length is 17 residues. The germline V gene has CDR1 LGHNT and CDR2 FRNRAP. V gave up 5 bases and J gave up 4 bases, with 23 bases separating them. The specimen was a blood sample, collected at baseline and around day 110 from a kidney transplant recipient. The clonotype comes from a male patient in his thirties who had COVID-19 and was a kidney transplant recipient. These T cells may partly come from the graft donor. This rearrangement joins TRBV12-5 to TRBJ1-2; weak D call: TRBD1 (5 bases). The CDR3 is CASGIHRLQGKTYGYTF. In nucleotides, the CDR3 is TGTGCTAGTGGTATACATCGTTTGCAGGGAAAGACCTATGGCTACACCTTC.